Below, 20 T cell receptor beta chains from the same sample are listed, as sequenced in a study of shared clonotypes between healthy human individuals. Assay: immunoSEQ multiplex PCR; the TCRdb copy retains only in-frame clones and omits some. This table has around 1.1 million clones, 70% to 80% appearing once. The sample taken for sequencing was memory CD4+ T cells from PBMCs. The subset here: CD45RA-negative fraction. These receptors all come from a man between 18 and 29 years old in good health. Some clones in this sample may be carry-over from other donors' samples.

CDR3 DNA: TGTGCCAGCAGTCGCGGGGTAACGGAGACCCAGTACTTC. It specifies CASSRGVTETQYF. The V gene is TRBV5-4, the J gene TRBJ2-5, with TRBD2 as a possible D gene (6 bases). This CDR3 has 13 amino acids. CDR1 is SGHNT and CDR2 is YYREEE in the germline V gene (reference sequence). The V end lost 5 bases, the J end lost 5 bases, and 13 bases lay between the germline ends.

This clone was seen many times. The same CDR3 is also encoded by other DNA sequences in this sample. The rearrangement uses TRBV5-1 and TRBJ2-5, with D hard to call. Looked up from germline, CDR1 is SGHRS and CDR2 is YFSETQ. The CDR3 spans 14 residues. V was trimmed by 0 bases and J by 1 base, leaving 7 bases between them. The CDR3 loop reads CASSLGASQETQYF. The DNA for the CDR3 is TGCGCCAGCAGCTTGGGGGCCAGCCAAGAGACCCAGTACTTC.

The chain links TRBV5-1 to TRBJ2-2, with TRBD2 matching 9 bases. Germline V gene lookup returns CDR1 SGHRS and CDR2 YFSETQ. CDR3 length: 17 residues. With V trimmed by 3 bases and J by 4 bases, 10 bases remained unmatched. DNA of the CDR3: TGCGCCAGCAGCTCCACCCCGGCTAGCGGGATCACCGGGGAGCTGTTTTTT. Its translation: CASSSTPASGITGELFF.

The genes are TRBV6-1 and TRBJ1-3; 8 bases align to TRBD1. Germline V gene sequence: CDR1 MNHNS, CDR2 SASEGT. J was trimmed by 6 bases and V by 5 bases; bases with no gene match: 3. The CDR3 has 13 residues. CDR3 DNA: TGTGCCAGCAGTTGGGACAGGCAAAACACCATATATTTT. It specifies CASSWDRQNTIYF.

The rearrangement uses TRBV19 and TRBJ1-2; D might be TRBD1 (5 bases). Germline V gives CDR1 LNHDA, CDR2 SQIVND (reference sequence). V was clipped by 4 bases and J by 1 base, with 19 bases between them. The CDR3 is made up of 17 amino acids. CDR3 bases: TGTGCCAGTAGTACTCTGGACACTCAACGATTTAACTATGGCTACACCTTC. It translates to CASSTLDTQRFNYGYTF.

With regard to this clone: Distinct nucleotide sequences in the sample also encode this CDR3. The chain joins TRBV18 to TRBJ2-7, with no clear D. Trimming took off 3 bases at V and 3 bases at J, with 9 bases between the two ends. CDR1 is KGHSH and CDR2 is LQKENI in the germline V gene. The CDR3 sequence is 13 residues long. CDR3 DNA sequence: TGTGCCAGCTCACCCGTGGGGTACTACGAGCAGTACTTC. Translating gives CASSPVGYYEQYF.

The chain carries TRBV28 and TRBJ2-2, with a weak D call TRBD2 (5 bases). Trimming shortened V by 6 bases and J by 2 bases, and 19 bases separated the two germline ends. The CDR3 sequence is 17 residues long. Germline lookup yields CDR1 MDHEN and CDR2 SYDVKM. As DNA, the CDR3 is TGTGCCAGCAGCCCCTCCGGCGGGCGAGCTAACACCGGGGAGCTGTTTTTT. Amino acids: CASSPSGGRANTGELFF.

The J gene is TRBJ1-2, the V gene TRBV28; D not certain. This CDR3 spans 12 amino acids. With 10 bases removed from V and 2 bases from J, the gap between germline ends came to 11 bases. Germline V gene data show CDR1 as MDHEN and CDR2 as SYDVKM. Here the CDR3 reads CATSSGNYGYTF. CDR3 sequence (DNA): TGTGCCACTAGCTCGGGAAACTATGGCTACACCTTC.

V gene TRBV28 combines with J gene TRBJ1-2, with a tentative D call TRBD1 (5 bases). Germline assignment: CDR1 MDHEN and CDR2 SYDVKM. The V end was cut by 4 bases, the J end by 5 bases, with 14 bases between. The CDR3 has 14 amino acids. CDR3 DNA: TGTGCCAGCAGTTCCGGCAGGGCACTTTATGGCTACACCTTC. This translates into CASSSGRALYGYTF.

The V and J genes are TRBV14 and TRBJ2-7; no clear D gene. Trimming took 1 base from V and 3 from J, leaving 4 bases between them. CDR3 size: 12 residues. Looked up from germline, CDR1 is SGHDN and CDR2 is FVKESK. DNA for the CDR3: TGTGCCAGCAGCCAAGCTTTCTACGAGCAGTACTTC. Its protein is CASSQAFYEQYF.

The chain is built from TRBV6-1 and TRBJ2-5, with TRBD1 identical over 7 bases. Per germline, CDR1 MNHNS and CDR2 SASEGT. The CDR3 contains 14 residues. Unmatched junction bases numbered 5, after V lost 6 bases and J lost 1 base. In DNA form, the CDR3 reads TGTGCCAGCAGAACAGGGGCCTCCCAAGAGACCCAGTACTTC. This gives the protein CASRTGASQETQYF.

The V and J genes are TRBV18 and TRBJ1-1; D not resolved. Germline-derived CDR1 and CDR2 are KGHSH and LQKENI. V was trimmed by 1 base and J by 8 bases, leaving 17 bases between them. There are 15 residues in the CDR3. Here the CDR3 reads CASSPQRTPDGEAFF. In DNA, the CDR3 is TGTGCCAGCTCACCACAACGGACCCCCGATGGAGAAGCTTTCTTT.

The chain employs TRBV28 and TRBJ2-7; D is perhaps TRBD1 (6 bases). This CDR3 spans 15 amino acids. V dropped 3 bases and J dropped 1 base, with 13 bases sitting between them. The germline V gene encodes CDR1 MDHEN and CDR2 SYDVKM. The CDR3 is CASSFPRGMSYEQYF. CDR3 nucleotide sequence: TGTGCCAGCAGTTTCCCCAGGGGTATGTCCTACGAGCAGTACTTC. Full variable domain (remainder filled in from reference TRBV28 and TRBJ2-7): DVKVTQSSRYLVKRTGEKVFLECVQDMDHENMFWYRQDPGLGLRLIYFSYDVKMKEKGDIPEGYSVSREKKERFSLILESASTNQTSMYLCASSFPRGMSYEQYFGPGTRLTVT.

The chain couples TRBV6-5 to TRBJ1-3, with a weak D call TRBD1 (6 bases). The CDR3 is made up of 15 amino acids. Trimming took 6 bases from V and 0 from J, leaving 12 bases between them. The germline gives CDR1 MNHEY, CDR2 SVGAGI. CDR3 sequence: CASSRQALSGNTIYF. The CDR3 bases are TGTGCCAGCAGCCGACAGGCACTCTCTGGAAACACCATATATTTT.

The CDR3 DNA follows: TGTGCCTGGAGTGCAGGGTGGTGGTACGAGCAGTACTTC. Translated: CAWSAGWWYEQYF. The V and J genes are TRBV30 and TRBJ2-7; TRBD1 might be the D (5 bases). V was pared by 1 base and J by 4 bases, with 11 bases between. The CDR3 consists of 13 residues. Germline loops: CDR1 GTSNPN, CDR2 SVGIG (reference sequence). Full variable domain (remainder filled in from reference TRBV30 and TRBJ2-7): SQTIHQWPATLVQPVGSPLSLECTVEGTSNPNLYWYRQAAGRGLQLLFYSVGIGQISSEVPQNLSASRPQDRQFILSSKKLLLSDSGFYLCAWSAGWWYEQYFGPGTRLTVT.

The V and J genes are TRBV29-1 and TRBJ1-1; tentatively, D is TRBD1 (6 bases). This CDR3 region has 14 residues. Germline assignment: CDR1 SQVTM and CDR2 ANQGSEA. V was shortened by 4 bases and J by 0 bases, with 12 bases between the two germline ends. The CDR3 sequence is CSVARQAMNTEAFF. The CDR3 coding sequence is TGCAGCGTTGCGAGACAGGCGATGAACACTGAAGCTTTCTTT.

In this sample, this clone turned up a few times. This chain links TRBV7-9 with TRBJ1-1; no clear D gene. This CDR3 is built from 15 residues. CDR1 and CDR2 from the germline V gene are SEHNR and FQNEAQ (reference sequence). The V gene lost 1 base and the J gene lost 2 bases, with 11 bases spanning the gap. DNA for the CDR3: TGTGCCAGCAGCTTAGTAGGGCACACCAACACTGAAGCTTTCTTT. This codes for CASSLVGHTNTEAFF.

The chain has TRBV2 and TRBJ2-7, with no clear D. The ends were cut back, 10 bases at V and 5 bases at J, with 9 bases in the middle. Per the germline V gene, CDR1 is SNHLY and CDR2 is FYNNEI. This CDR3 has 10 amino acids. The CDR3 DNA reads TGTGCCAAAATTATTGACGAGCAGTACTTC. Translation: CAKIIDEQYF.

This clone came up once. The CDR3 DNA reads as TGCGCCAGCAGCCAAGTGGGACTTGGAAATGAGCAGTTCTTC. This gives the protein CASSQVGLGNEQFF. The chain combines TRBV4-1 with TRBJ2-1; a weak D match, TRBD2 (6 bases). CDR1 MGHRA and CDR2 YSYEKL come from the germline V gene. Deletions cut 1 base from V and 7 bases from J, with 11 bases between. The CDR3 consists of 14 residues.

This clone turned up a few times. The sample contains more than one DNA sequence encoding this CDR3. This sequence joins TRBV2 and TRBJ2-3, with 9 bases that match TRBD2. This CDR3 has 14 residues. CDR1 SNHLY and CDR2 FYNNEI come from the germline V gene. Germline trimming cut 6 bases from V and 1 base from J; bases unmatched to any gene: 2. The CDR3 protein is CASSPSGGTDTQYF. The DNA for the CDR3 is TGTGCCAGCAGCCCTAGCGGGGGCACAGATACGCAGTATTTT.